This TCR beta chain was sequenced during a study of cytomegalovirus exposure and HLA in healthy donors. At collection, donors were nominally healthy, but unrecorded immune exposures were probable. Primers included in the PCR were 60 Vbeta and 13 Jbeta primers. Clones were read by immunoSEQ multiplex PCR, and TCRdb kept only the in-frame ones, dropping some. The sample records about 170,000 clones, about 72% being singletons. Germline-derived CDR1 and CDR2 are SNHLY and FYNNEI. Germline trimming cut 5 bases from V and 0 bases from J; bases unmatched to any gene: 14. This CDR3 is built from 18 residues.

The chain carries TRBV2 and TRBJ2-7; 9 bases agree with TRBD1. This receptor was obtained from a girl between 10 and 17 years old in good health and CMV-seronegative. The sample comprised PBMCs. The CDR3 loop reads CASSWTGTGIVSSYEQYF. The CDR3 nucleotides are TGTGCCAGCAGTTGGACCGGGACAGGGATCGTGAGCTCCTACGAGCAGTACTTC. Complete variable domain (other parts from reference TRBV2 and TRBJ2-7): EPEVTQTPSHQVTQMGQEVILRCVPISNHLYFYWYRQILGQKVEFLVSFYNNEISEKSEIFDDQFSVERPDGSNFTLKIRSTKLEDSAMYFCASSWTGTGIVSSYEQYFGPGTRLTVT.